This paragraph reports one T cell receptor beta chain. What it binds is unknown. The sample originates from a study of CD8+ T cells in alopecia areata. Overall study results and limits: Across lesional scalp, and particularly alopecia totalis/universalis, clonality surpassed that of normal scalp. Scalp sequencing also captures normal skin's resident alphabeta T cells.

V was clipped by 0 bases and J by 8 bases; unmatched bases: 10. The CDR3 is 16 amino acids. CDR1 is SGDLS and CDR2 is YYNGEE in the germline V gene. cDNA prepared by RNA extraction and subsequent reverse transcription served as the template for sequencing. Here immunoSEQ multiplex PCR was the method, and the copy in TCRdb shows in-frame clones only, minus some. The sample lists 140,000 to 150,000 clones; 62% were seen once. The TCR was taken from a human donor in good health. The sequenced material came from CD8+ T cells sorted from blood. This chain links TRBV9 with TRBJ1-4; 7 bases are a match to TRBD1. CDR3 DNA sequence: TGTGCCAGCAGCGTAGATGAAGGGGGCTCGGACGAAAAACTGTTTTTT. As protein: CASSVDEGGSDEKLFF.